The rows below give T cell receptor beta chains drawn from one sample of a study of CD8+ T cells in alopecia areata. The method was immunoSEQ multiplex PCR; TCRdb's version includes in-frame clones alone and lacks a portion of them. Of 95,000 to 100,000 clones listed, just under 60% are singletons. The material sequenced was CD8+ T cells sorted from blood, taken at approximately week 60, from a patient treated with tofacitinib. The source of these receptors is a human donor with alopecia areata. Both conserved end residues are part of each CDR3. D genes are given only for firm matches. Size is stated for part of the rows, as once, few or many counts, or as a class when the clone is expanded.

v_call,clone_size,j_call,d_call,cdr3_aa,cdr3_nt
TRBV5-6,.,TRBJ2-4,TRBD1,CASSSRTGGEYIQYF,TGTGCCAGCAGCAGTCGGACAGGGGGCGAATACATTCAGTACTTC
TRBV2,.,TRBJ1-5,TRBD1,CASRGGQGGQPQHF,TGTGCCAGCAGGGGGGGACAGGGCGGTCAGCCCCAGCATTTT
TRBV5-1,few,TRBJ2-1,TRBD1,CASSSLPDRGSPITYYNEQFF,TGCGCCAGCAGCTCGCTGCCGGACAGGGGGTCCCCTATCACCTATTACAATGAGCAGTTCTTC
TRBV30,.,TRBJ2-3,.,CAWTVGDTQYF,TGTGCCTGGACTGTGGGAGATACGCAGTATTTT
TRBV12-5,.,TRBJ2-2,.,CASAEGQVGTGELFF,TGTGCTAGTGCGGAGGGGCAGGTTGGCACCGGGGAGCTGTTTTTT
TRBV28,.,TRBJ1-5,TRBD1,CASSPGTGDQPQHF,TGTGCCAGCAGCCCCGGGACAGGGGATCAGCCCCAGCATTTT
TRBV14,.,TRBJ2-1,TRBD2,CASSQDEWTSDEQFF,TGTGCCAGCAGCCAAGATGAATGGACTAGTGATGAGCAGTTCTTC
TRBV7-3,.,TRBJ2-1,TRBD2,CASSPETSGVYEQFF,TGTGCCAGCAGCCCGGAAACTAGCGGGGTATATGAGCAGTTCTTC
TRBV10-3,.,TRBJ2-7,.,CAISGTDYEQYF,TGTGCCATCAGTGGGACAGACTACGAGCAGTACTTC
TRBV15,.,TRBJ1-2,TRBD1,CATSAEQGRYYGYTF,TGTGCCACCAGCGCGGAACAGGGGAGGTACTATGGCTACACCTTC
TRBV6-5,.,TRBJ2-1,.,CASSQTGVYNEQFF,TGTGCCAGCAGCCAGACTGGGGTTTACAATGAGCAGTTCTTC
TRBV7-2,.,TRBJ1-2,.,CASSHLGHLGYTF,TGTGCCAGCAGCCACTTAGGACATCTTGGCTACACCTTC
TRBV7-9,.,TRBJ2-3,TRBD1,CASSVDRVVGTDTQYF,TGTGCCAGCAGCGTGGACAGGGTAGTAGGGACAGATACGCAGTATTTT
TRBV19,few,TRBJ2-5,.,CASSPRTFQETQYF,TGTGCCAGTAGTCCACGGACATTTCAAGAGACCCAGTACTTC
TRBV7-9,few,TRBJ2-5,.,CASSSGAGEETQYF,TGTGCCAGCAGCTCGGGGGCAGGGGAAGAGACCCAGTACTTC